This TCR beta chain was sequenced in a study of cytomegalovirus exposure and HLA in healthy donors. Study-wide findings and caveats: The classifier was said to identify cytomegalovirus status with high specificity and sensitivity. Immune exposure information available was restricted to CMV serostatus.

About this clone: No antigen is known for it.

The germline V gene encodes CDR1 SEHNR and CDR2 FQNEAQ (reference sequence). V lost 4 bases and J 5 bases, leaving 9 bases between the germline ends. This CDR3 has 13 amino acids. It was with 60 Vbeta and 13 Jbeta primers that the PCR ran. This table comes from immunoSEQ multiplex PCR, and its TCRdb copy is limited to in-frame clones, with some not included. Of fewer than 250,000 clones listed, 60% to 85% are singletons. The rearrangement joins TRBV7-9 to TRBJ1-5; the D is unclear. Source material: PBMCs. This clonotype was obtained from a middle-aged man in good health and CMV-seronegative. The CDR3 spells CASSSFGDQPQHF. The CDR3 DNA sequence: TGTGCCAGCAGCTCCTTCGGGGATCAGCCCCAGCATTTT.